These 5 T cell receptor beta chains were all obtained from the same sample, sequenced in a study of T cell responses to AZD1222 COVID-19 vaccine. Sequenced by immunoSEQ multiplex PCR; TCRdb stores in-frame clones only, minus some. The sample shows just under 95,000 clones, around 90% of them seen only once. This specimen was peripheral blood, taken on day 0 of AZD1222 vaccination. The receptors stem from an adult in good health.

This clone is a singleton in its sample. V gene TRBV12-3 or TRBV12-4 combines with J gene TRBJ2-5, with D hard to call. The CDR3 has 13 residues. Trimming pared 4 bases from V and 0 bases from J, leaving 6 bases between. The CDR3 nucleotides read TGTGCCAGCAGTTCAGTGTACCAAGAGACCCAGTACTTC. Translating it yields CASSSVYQETQYF.

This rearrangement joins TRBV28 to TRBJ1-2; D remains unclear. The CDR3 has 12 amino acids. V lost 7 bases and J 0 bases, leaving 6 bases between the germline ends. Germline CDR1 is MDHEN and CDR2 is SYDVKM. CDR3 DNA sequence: TGTGCCAGCACGGTCTCTAACTATGGCTACACCTTC. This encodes CASTVSNYGYTF.

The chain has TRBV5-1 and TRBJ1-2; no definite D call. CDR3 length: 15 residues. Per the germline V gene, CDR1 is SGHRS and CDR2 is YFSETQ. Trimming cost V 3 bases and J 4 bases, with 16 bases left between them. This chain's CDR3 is CASSSPGEGGYGYTF. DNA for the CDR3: TGCGCCAGCAGCTCCCCGGGAGAGGGTGGCTATGGCTACACCTTC. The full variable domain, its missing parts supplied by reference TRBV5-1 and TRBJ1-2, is KAGVTQTPRYLIKTRGQQVTLSCSPISGHRSVSWYQQTPGQGLQFLFEYFSETQRNKGNFPGRFSGRQFSNSRSEMNVSTLELGDSALYLCASSSPGEGGYGYTFGSGTRLTVV.

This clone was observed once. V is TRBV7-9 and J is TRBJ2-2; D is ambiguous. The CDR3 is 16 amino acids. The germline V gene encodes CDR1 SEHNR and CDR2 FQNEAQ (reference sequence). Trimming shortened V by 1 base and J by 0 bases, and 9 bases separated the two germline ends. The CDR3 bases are TGTGCCAGCAGCTTAGAGGCTCCTCCGAACACCGGGGAGCTGTTTTTT. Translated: CASSLEAPPNTGELFF. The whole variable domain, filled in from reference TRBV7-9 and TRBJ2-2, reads DTGVSQNPRHKITKRGQNVTFRCDPISEHNRLYWYRQTLGQGPEFLTYFQNEAQLEKSRLLSDRFSAERPKGSFSTLEIQRTEQGDSAMYLCASSLEAPPNTGELFFGEGSRLTVL.

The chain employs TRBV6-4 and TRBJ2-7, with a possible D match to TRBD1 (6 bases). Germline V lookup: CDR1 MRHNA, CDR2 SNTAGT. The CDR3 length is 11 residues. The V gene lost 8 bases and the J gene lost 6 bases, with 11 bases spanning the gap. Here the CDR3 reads CASPTGSEQYF. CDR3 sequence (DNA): TGTGCCAGCCCGACAGGCTCCGAGCAGTACTTC.